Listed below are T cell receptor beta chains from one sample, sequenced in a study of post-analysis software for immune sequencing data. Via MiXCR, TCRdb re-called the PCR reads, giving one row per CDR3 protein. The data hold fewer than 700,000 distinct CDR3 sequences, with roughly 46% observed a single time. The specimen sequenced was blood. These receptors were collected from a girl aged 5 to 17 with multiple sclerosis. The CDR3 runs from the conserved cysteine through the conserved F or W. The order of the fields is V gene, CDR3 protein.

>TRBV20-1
CSVSSDGFYGYTF
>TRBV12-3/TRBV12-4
CASRGLTDTQYF
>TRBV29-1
CSVEGTGFGWRESTDTQYF
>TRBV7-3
CASSLARGPLNEQFF
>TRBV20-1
CSARRVNTEAFF
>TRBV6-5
CAGRTAKETQYF
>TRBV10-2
CASRREGSGNTGELFF
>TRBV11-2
CASSHVGAGTYGYTF
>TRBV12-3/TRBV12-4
CASSLPRGQGVTDTQYF
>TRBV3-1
CASSYVTQGDNNEQFF
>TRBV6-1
CASSPGPATNEKLFF
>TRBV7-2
CASSPGRGRGSFNEQFF
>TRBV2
CASKTSGGPYNEQFF
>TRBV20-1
CSAKDPDNEFYEQYF
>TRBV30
CAWKANNEAFF
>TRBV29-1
CSVDGKGGADTQYF
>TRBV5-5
CASSGRWGRSSYEQYF
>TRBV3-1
CASSPGRGVRPRITDTQYF
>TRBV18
CASSPTGPNTEAFF